This entry lists 20 T cell receptor beta chains sequenced from one sample in a study of T cell responses to AZD1222 COVID-19 vaccine. Measured with immunoSEQ multiplex PCR; TCRdb has only the in-frame clones, and not every one. The sample has approximately 200,000 clones; 80% to 90% are singletons. This sample comprised peripheral blood, obtained on day 0 of AZD1222 vaccination. These receptors all come from an adult in good health.

This rearrangement joins TRBV5-1 to TRBJ1-2; tentatively, D is TRBD1 (5 bases). Trimming shortened V by 4 bases and J by 8 bases, and 15 bases separated the two germline ends. This CDR3 region has 13 residues. The germline CDR1 and CDR2 sequences are SGHRS and YFSETQ. The CDR3 region is CASSLSGTDGYTF. The CDR3 coding sequence is TGCGCCAGCAGCCTCTCAGGGACTGACGGCTACACCTTC.

Written as DNA, the CDR3 is TGTGCCTGGCGAACAGGGCAGAACACTGAAGCTTTCTTT. Its protein is CAWRTGQNTEAFF. This chain links TRBV30 with TRBJ1-1, with D perhaps TRBD1 (6 bases). V lost 5 bases and J 1 base, leaving 11 bases between the germline ends. CDR1 GTSNPN and CDR2 SVGIG come from the germline V gene (reference sequence). The CDR3 covers 13 residues. The full variable domain, completed using reference TRBV30 and TRBJ1-1, is SQTIHQWPATLVQPVGSPLSLECTVEGTSNPNLYWYRQAAGRGLQLLFYSVGIGQISSEVPQNLSASRPQDRQFILSSKKLLLSDSGFYLCAWRTGQNTEAFFGQGTRLTVV.

Worth noting for this clone: At one end, the junction sequence differs from germline, possibly due to a read error. The rearrangement joins TRBV3-1 (or the pseudogene TRBV3-2) to TRBJ1-5; a possible D gene is TRBD1 (5 bases). The CDR3 runs to 13 residues. The germline V gene encodes CDR1 LGHDT and CDR2 YNNKEL (reference sequence). CDR3 protein: CASSYGANRPQHF. Here the CDR3 DNA reads TGTGCCAGCAGTTACGGGGCGAATCGGCCCCAGCATTTT.

The chain is built from TRBV7-8 and TRBJ1-3; weak D call: TRBD1 (5 bases). The CDR3 extends over 14 amino acids. CDR1 is SGHVS, CDR2 FQNEAQ, per germline. Trimming pared 5 bases from V and 2 bases from J, leaving 10 bases between. The CDR3 bases are TGTGCCAGCAGCCCCCAGGGAGCTGGAAACACCATATATTTT. Protein product: CASSPQGAGNTIYF. The full variable domain, completed using reference TRBV7-8 and TRBJ1-3, is GAGVSQSPRYKVAKRGQDVALRCDPISGHVSLFWYQQALGQGPEFLTYFQNEAQLDKSGLPSDRFFAERPEGSVSTLKIQRTQQEDSAVYLCASSPQGAGNTIYFGEGSWLTVV.

V is TRBV5-1 and J is TRBJ1-5; D may be TRBD1 (5 bases). The CDR3 has 14 amino acids. V was shortened by 4 bases and J by 6 bases, with 14 bases between the two germline ends. Germline V gene sequence: CDR1 SGHRS, CDR2 YFSETQ. CDR3 in amino acids: CASSLQDGGQPQHF. The CDR3 DNA follows: TGCGCCAGCAGCCTACAAGATGGGGGTCAGCCCCAGCATTTT.

The chain joins TRBV7-2 to TRBJ2-7; D ambiguous. The V and J ends lost 5 bases and 4 bases respectively, with 9 bases between them. The CDR3 consists of 12 residues. Germline V gene lookup returns CDR1 SGHTA and CDR2 FQGNSA. The CDR3 loop is CASSPNFYEQYF. The CDR3 DNA sequence: TGTGCCAGCAGCCCCAACTTTTACGAGCAGTACTTC.

The gene calls are TRBV6-6 and TRBJ1-1; 8 positions match TRBD1. Trimming removed 2 bases from V and 10 bases from J; junction bases left unmatched: 12. CDR3 size: 15 residues. Germline CDR1 is MNHNY and CDR2 is SVGAGI (reference sequence). CDR3 sequence (DNA): TGTGCCAGCAGTTACGAAACGACAGGGGAAATAGGAGCTTTCTTT. It yields the protein CASSYETTGEIGAFF.

The V and J genes are TRBV28 and TRBJ1-5; D is possibly TRBD1 (6 bases). Trimming removed 6 bases at V and 3 bases at J, with 24 bases between. The CDR3 consists of 18 residues. The germline CDR1 and CDR2 sequences are MDHEN and SYDVKM. For the CDR3, the DNA is TGTGCCAGCAGAAATATCCCGTGGGGGGCGTCTGACAATCAGCCCCAGCATTTT. This sequence encodes CASRNIPWGASDNQPQHF.

The chain employs TRBV3-1 (or the pseudogene TRBV3-2) and TRBJ2-5; no reliable D call. CDR1 LGHDT and CDR2 YNNKEL come from the germline V gene (reference sequence). Trimming removed 6 bases from V and 2 bases from J, with 10 bases in between. The CDR3 is 13 residues long. As DNA, the CDR3 is TGTGCCAGCAGACCAACAGAGCAAGAGACCCAGTACTTC. Protein product: CASRPTEQETQYF.

This clone was observed a few times. The chain employs TRBV10-3 and TRBJ2-3, with TRBD2 identical over 7 bases. CDR1 is ENHRY, CDR2 SYGVKD, per germline. V lost 3 bases and J lost 4; bases outside the gene matches: 1. This CDR3 comprises 13 residues. CDR3: CAISDGGADTQYF. CDR3 DNA sequence: TGTGCCATCAGTGATGGGGGGGCAGATACGCAGTATTTT.

The chain links TRBV19 to TRBJ1-1, with 7 bases matching TRBD1. Losses at the gene ends were 4 bases for V and 4 bases for J; bases not matched to a gene: 6. This CDR3 region has 14 residues. Per the germline V gene, CDR1 is LNHDA and CDR2 is SQIVND (reference sequence). CDR3 bases: TGTGCCAGTAGTACCACAGGGGACAGCACTGAAGCTTTCTTT. Its translation: CASSTTGDSTEAFF.

The chain uses TRBV28 and TRBJ1-5; D is possibly TRBD1 (6 bases). The CDR3 has 14 amino acids. With 6 bases removed from V and 7 bases from J, the gap between germline ends came to 16 bases. Germline CDR1 and CDR2: MDHEN and SYDVKM. CDR3 DNA: TGTGCCAGCAGCCCAGGGGTATGGGGACAGCCCCAGCATTTT. Translation gives CASSPGVWGQPQHF.

The rearrangement links TRBV7-9 to TRBJ2-7; a weak D match, TRBD1 (7 bases). This CDR3 region has 14 residues. CDR1 and CDR2 (germline): SEHNR, FQNEAQ (reference sequence). V was trimmed by 2 bases and J by 2 bases, leaving 10 bases between them. The CDR3 here is CASSLQGGAYEQYF. In DNA form, the CDR3 reads TGTGCCAGCAGCTTACAGGGGGGTGCCTACGAGCAGTACTTC.

This chain joins TRBV27 and TRBJ1-2, with D hard to call. The CDR3 runs to 15 residues. Trimming pared 0 bases from V and 6 bases from J, leaving 14 bases between. Germline V gene sequence: CDR1 MNHEY, CDR2 SMNVEV (reference sequence). The DNA of the CDR3 is TGTGCCAGCAGTTTATCCATGCGGTCTACCCATGGCTACACCTTC. This codes for CASSLSMRSTHGYTF.

CDR3 sequence: CASSQDRIGQGGQPQHF. CDR3 nucleotide sequence: TGTGCCAGCAGCCAAGATCGAATCGGGCAGGGCGGGCAGCCCCAGCATTTT. V usage is TRBV4-2 and J usage is TRBJ1-5; weak D call: TRBD1 (5 bases). Germline-derived CDR1 and CDR2 are LGHNA and YNFKEQ. V was shortened by 0 bases and J by 7 bases, with 19 bases between the two germline ends. The length of the CDR3 is 17 residues.

The V gene is TRBV19, the J gene TRBJ1-6, with D possibly being TRBD1 (6 bases). This CDR3 contains 14 residues. Trimming took off 6 bases at V and 7 bases at J, with 13 bases between the two ends. The germline CDR1 and CDR2 sequences are LNHDA and SQIVND (reference sequence). The CDR3 loop is CASRMDSPNSPLHF. The CDR3, as DNA: TGTGCCAGTAGAATGGACAGTCCCAATTCACCCCTCCACTTT.

This CDR3 is CASSPWTSGGVLAKNIQYF. The CDR3 region has the DNA TGTGCCAGCAGCCCCTGGACTAGCGGGGGAGTACTAGCCAAAAACATTCAGTACTTC. The rearrangement joins TRBV3-1 (or the pseudogene TRBV3-2) to TRBJ2-4, with 13 bases that match TRBD2. The trim removed 4 bases at V and 0 bases at J, leaving 9 bases unmatched. The CDR3 has 19 residues. From germline, CDR1 is LGHDT and CDR2 YNNKEL (reference sequence).

V usage is TRBV11-3 and J usage is TRBJ2-7; either TRBD1 or TRBD2 may fit D (5 bases each). The V end lost 3 bases, the J end lost 2 bases, and 17 bases lay between the germline ends. Germline V gives CDR1 SGHNT, CDR2 YENEEA. The CDR3 is made up of 16 amino acids. This chain's CDR3 is CASSLVGVRWPYEQYF. DNA for the CDR3: TGTGCCAGCAGCTTGGTGGGGGTTAGATGGCCCTACGAGCAGTACTTC.

The gene calls are TRBV11-2 and TRBJ2-1, with D perhaps matching TRBD1 or TRBD2 (5 bases each). V lost 5 bases and J lost 4, with 15 bases in between. Germline CDR1 reads SGHAT; CDR2 reads FQNNGV. The CDR3 runs 15 residues. The CDR3 loop reads CASSPNEGNYNEQFF. The CDR3 DNA sequence: TGTGCCAGCAGCCCGAACGAGGGGAATTACAATGAGCAGTTCTTC.

This clone was picked up a small number of times. The chain employs TRBV6-6 and TRBJ1-2; maybe TRBD1 (6 bases). This CDR3 region has 13 residues. Germline values: CDR1 MNHNY, CDR2 SVGAGI (reference sequence). Trimming pared 5 bases from V and 7 bases from J, leaving 14 bases between. CDR3 DNA: TGTGCCAGCAGTCAACAGGGATGGGGTGGCTACACCTTC. Its translation is CASSQQGWGGYTF.